These T cell receptor beta chains were read from a single sample in a study of T cells in Graves' hyperthyroidism and ophthalmopathy. MiXCR, applied by TCRdb to the multiplex PCR reads, yields one record per CDR3 protein. This sample has about 260,000 distinct CDR3 sequences; 25% occur once, and the top ten carry approximately 30%. Sequenced: blood. Receptors originate from a man aged 35-49 years with Graves' hyperthyroidism that later progressed to Graves' ophthalmopathy. The CDR3 runs from the conserved cysteine through the conserved F or W. D genes are given only for firm matches. Size tells how often a clone was seen (once, few, many) or the class of an expanded clone, and some rows leave it out.

D gene: NA; clone size: NA; V gene: TRBV12-3/TRBV12-4; J gene: TRBJ2-7; CDR3 DNA: TGTGCCAGCAGTCCCGTGGCGGGCCAAGCCTACGAGCAGTACTTC; CDR3 protein: CASSPVAGQAYEQYF
D gene: NA; clone size: NA; V gene: TRBV6-1; J gene: TRBJ2-2; CDR3 DNA: TGTGCCAGCAGTGAACGCCTAGCGAGGAACACCGGGGAGCTGTTTTTT; CDR3 protein: CASSERLARNTGELFF
D gene: NA; clone size: many; V gene: TRBV28; J gene: TRBJ1-1; CDR3 DNA: TGTGCCAGCAGTCCAGGCGCGACCAACACTGAAGCTTTCTTT; CDR3 protein: CASSPGATNTEAFF
D gene: NA; clone size: many; V gene: TRBV5-1; J gene: TRBJ2-7; CDR3 DNA: TGCGCCAGCAGCTTGGGAAAGGATGGCGAGCAGTACTTC; CDR3 protein: CASSLGKDGEQYF
D gene: TRBD1; clone size: NA; V gene: TRBV6-2/TRBV6-3; J gene: TRBJ1-2; CDR3 DNA: TGTGCCAGCAGCCGCAAGACAGGGGACGGCGGCTACACCTTC; CDR3 protein: CASSRKTGDGGYTF
D gene: TRBD2; clone size: many; V gene: TRBV30; J gene: TRBJ2-7; CDR3 DNA: TGTGCCTGGAGTAACCTAGCGGTTGGGGGCGAGCAGTACTTC; CDR3 protein: CAWSNLAVGGEQYF
D gene: TRBD1; clone size: many; V gene: TRBV3-1; J gene: TRBJ2-7; CDR3 DNA: TGTGCCAGCAGCCACAGGGGGCGTACCCCCTACGAGCAGTACTTC; CDR3 protein: CASSHRGRTPYEQYF
D gene: NA; clone size: NA; V gene: TRBV13; J gene: TRBJ2-7; CDR3 DNA: TGTGCCAGCAGCTCCCGGAGGGAGCAGTACTTC; CDR3 protein: CASSSRREQYF
D gene: TRBD2; clone size: many; V gene: TRBV28; J gene: TRBJ2-4; CDR3 DNA: TGTGCCAGCAGCATGACTAGCGGGGGCACCTTTGAAAACATTCAGTACTTC; CDR3 protein: CASSMTSGGTFENIQYF
D gene: NA; clone size: many; V gene: TRBV30; J gene: TRBJ1-2; CDR3 DNA: TGTGCCTGGAGCCGGGACCGCACCTATGGCTACACCTTC; CDR3 protein: CAWSRDRTYGYTF
D gene: NA; clone size: many; V gene: TRBV29-1; J gene: TRBJ1-2; CDR3 DNA: TGCAGCGTTGATGTGGGCTATGGCTACACCTTC; CDR3 protein: CSVDVGYGYTF
D gene: NA; clone size: many; V gene: TRBV12-3/TRBV12-4; J gene: TRBJ2-7; CDR3 DNA: TGTGCCAGCAGTTTAGGGATACTCTACGAGCAGTACTTC; CDR3 protein: CASSLGILYEQYF
D gene: TRBD2; clone size: many; V gene: TRBV15; J gene: TRBJ2-7; CDR3 DNA: TGTGCCACCAGCAAAGCGGGAGGACCCTACGAGCAGTACTTC; CDR3 protein: CATSKAGGPYEQYF
D gene: NA; clone size: NA; V gene: TRBV7-9; J gene: TRBJ1-1; CDR3 DNA: TGTGCCAGCAGCTTCACGGACGGCACTGAAGCTTTCTTT; CDR3 protein: CASSFTDGTEAFF
D gene: NA; clone size: NA; V gene: TRBV6-4; J gene: TRBJ1-2; CDR3 DNA: TGTGCCAGCGGGGAGCCCTATGGGGGCTACACCTTC; CDR3 protein: CASGEPYGGYTF
D gene: NA; clone size: many; V gene: TRBV7-3; J gene: TRBJ2-7; CDR3 DNA: TGTGCCAGCAGCGCGGGAACAGGGACCGAGCAGTACTTC; CDR3 protein: CASSAGTGTEQYF
D gene: NA; clone size: many; V gene: TRBV6-2/TRBV6-3; J gene: TRBJ1-1; CDR3 DNA: TGTGCCAGCAGTATAGGAGGGACCGTGAACACTGAAGCTTTCTTT; CDR3 protein: CASSIGGTVNTEAFF
D gene: NA; clone size: many; V gene: TRBV14; J gene: TRBJ2-4; CDR3 DNA: TGTGCCAGCAGCCAAGGGGCTCGCCTAGCCAAAAACATTCAGTACTTC; CDR3 protein: CASSQGARLAKNIQYF
D gene: NA; clone size: many; V gene: TRBV7-3; J gene: TRBJ2-7; CDR3 DNA: TGTGCCAGCAGCTTTCGGCCCTCAACTAGTTTAGGCGAGCAGTACTTC; CDR3 protein: CASSFRPSTSLGEQYF
D gene: TRBD2; clone size: many; V gene: TRBV28; J gene: TRBJ2-5; CDR3 DNA: TGTGCCAGCAGTTTAGTGAGCGGGATGGGTGTAGAGACCCAGTACTTC; CDR3 protein: CASSLVSGMGVETQYF
D gene: NA; clone size: many; V gene: TRBV28; J gene: TRBJ1-1; CDR3 DNA: TGTGCCAGCAGTTTAGGGGCCACTGAAGCTTTCTTT; CDR3 protein: CASSLGATEAFF
D gene: NA; clone size: many; V gene: TRBV5-1; J gene: TRBJ1-2; CDR3 DNA: TGCGCCAGCAGCGCGGACAGCCCCTATGGCTACACCTTC; CDR3 protein: CASSADSPYGYTF
D gene: TRBD1; clone size: NA; V gene: TRBV28; J gene: TRBJ2-7; CDR3 DNA: TGTGCCAGCAGTTCCCCGGCTAACAGGGGGACCTACGAGCAGTACTTC; CDR3 protein: CASSSPANRGTYEQYF
D gene: TRBD2; clone size: NA; V gene: TRBV6-1; J gene: TRBJ2-4; CDR3 DNA: TGTGCCTCACGTAGGGGAACGGGGGGAAACATTCAGTACTTC; CDR3 protein: CASRRGTGGNIQYF
D gene: NA; clone size: NA; V gene: TRBV7-2; J gene: TRBJ1-3; CDR3 DNA: TGTGCCAGCAGCCAGCCCCGGAGGTCGAACACCATATATTTT; CDR3 protein: CASSQPRRSNTIYF
D gene: NA; clone size: many; V gene: TRBV20-1; J gene: TRBJ2-7; CDR3 DNA: TGCAATGCCCACAGGGCGAGCTCCTACGAGCAGTACTTC; CDR3 protein: CNAHRASSYEQYF
D gene: TRBD1; clone size: many; V gene: TRBV29-1; J gene: TRBJ2-2; CDR3 DNA: TGCAGCGCTGGGACAGGGATCACCGGGGAGCTGTTTTTT; CDR3 protein: CSAGTGITGELFF
D gene: NA; clone size: many; V gene: TRBV19; J gene: TRBJ2-2; CDR3 DNA: TGTGCCAGTAGTATCTTTGTGGACACGATAACCTGGAGTTCCGGGGAGCTGTTTTTT; CDR3 protein: CASSIFVDTITWSSGELFF
D gene: TRBD1; clone size: few; V gene: TRBV4-2; J gene: TRBJ1-1; CDR3 DNA: TGTGCCAGCAGTACCGGCACAGGGGTAGGGCGAAGCACTGAAGCTTTCTTT; CDR3 protein: CASSTGTGVGRSTEAFF
D gene: NA; clone size: many; V gene: TRBV20-1; J gene: TRBJ1-1; CDR3 DNA: TGCAGTGTAGGCCATAGGGACACTGAAGCTTTCTTT; CDR3 protein: CSVGHRDTEAFF
D gene: NA; clone size: many; V gene: TRBV27; J gene: TRBJ1-5; CDR3 DNA: TGTGCCAGCAGCTATATCCCCGGGGTGGGGCAGCCCCAGCATTTT; CDR3 protein: CASSYIPGVGQPQHF
D gene: TRBD1; clone size: many; V gene: TRBV12-3/TRBV12-4; J gene: TRBJ2-7; CDR3 DNA: TGTGCCAGCAGTTTAGGCGGGACAGGGTCCTACGAGCAGTACTTC; CDR3 protein: CASSLGGTGSYEQYF
D gene: TRBD2; clone size: many; V gene: TRBV5-4; J gene: TRBJ2-5; CDR3 DNA: TGTGCCAGCAGCGGGCGGGAGGGCCAGGAGACCCAGTACTTC; CDR3 protein: CASSGREGQETQYF
D gene: NA; clone size: NA; V gene: TRBV12-3/TRBV12-4; J gene: TRBJ2-6; CDR3 DNA: TGTGCCAGCAGAAGTAACCGCGGTCCCAACGTCCTGACTTTC; CDR3 protein: CASRSNRGPNVLTF
D gene: NA; clone size: NA; V gene: TRBV12-5; J gene: TRBJ1-1; CDR3 DNA: TGTGCTAGTGTTCGGAACACTGAAGCTTTCTTT; CDR3 protein: CASVRNTEAFF
D gene: NA; clone size: NA; V gene: TRBV6-2/TRBV6-3; J gene: TRBJ2-7; CDR3 DNA: TGTGCCAGCAACCCTCAAGGCGGGGAGGCCTACGAGCAGTACTTC; CDR3 protein: CASNPQGGEAYEQYF
D gene: NA; clone size: many; V gene: TRBV24-1; J gene: TRBJ1-2; CDR3 DNA: TGTGCCACCAGTGATCACCGCGGGTACACCTTC; CDR3 protein: CATSDHRGYTF
D gene: NA; clone size: many; V gene: TRBV10-3; J gene: TRBJ1-2; CDR3 DNA: TGTGCCATCAGTGAGTCGATGGGGCAGGCCCCGCGAGGCTACACCTTC; CDR3 protein: CAISESMGQAPRGYTF
D gene: NA; clone size: many; V gene: TRBV5-1; J gene: TRBJ1-1; CDR3 DNA: TGCGCCAGCAGCTTGGAACCCAGGGGTGACACTGAAGCTTTCTTT; CDR3 protein: CASSLEPRGDTEAFF
D gene: TRBD2; clone size: NA; V gene: TRBV12-3/TRBV12-4; J gene: TRBJ2-7; CDR3 DNA: TGTGCCAGCAGCCAAAAGACTAGCGGACCGTCTCGCGAGCAGTACTTC; CDR3 protein: CASSQKTSGPSREQYF